The next 20 T cell receptor beta chains were all read from a single sample in a study of human T cells and chemical hapten exposure. As to time point: healthy volunteer bleed at 2 weeks. Extraction of total RNA was performed on unfractionated whole blood. TCRdb ran MiXCR on the RACE reads and lists one entry per CDR3 protein. Here the sample spans about 130,000 distinct CDR3 sequences, 9% to 10% being singletons. The sequencing input was whole blood. The receptors derive from a male donor in good health. Some clones in this sample may be carry-over from other donors' samples.

This clonotype was observed a handful of times. This rearrangement joins TRBV5-5 to TRBJ2-2, with 7 bases lining up with TRBD1. Losses at the gene ends were 4 bases for V and 1 base for J; bases not matched to a gene: 7. CDR1 is SGHKS and CDR2 is YYEKEE in the germline V gene (reference sequence). The CDR3 has 16 amino acids. The CDR3 nucleotides are TGTGCCAGCAGCCCAGACAGGGTCCTGAACACCGGGGAGCTGTTTTTT. Encoded protein: CASSPDRVLNTGELFF.

The chain is built from TRBV2 and TRBJ2-2, with 8 positions matching TRBD1. The CDR3 has 15 residues. With V trimmed by 6 bases and J by 6 bases, 9 bases remained unmatched. Germline V gene lookup returns CDR1 SNHLY and CDR2 FYNNEI. In nucleotides, the CDR3 is TGTGCCAGCAGCCCCGGGACAGGCCGCTCCGGGGAGCTGTTTTTT. It is translated as CASSPGTGRSGELFF.

This clonotype has just a few counts. The rearrangement uses TRBV5-6 and TRBJ1-1, with D unresolved. Germline V gene lookup returns CDR1 SGHDT and CDR2 YYEEEE. The V end lost 5 bases, the J end lost 7 bases, and 15 bases lay between the germline ends. CDR3 size: 13 residues. The CDR3 DNA reads as TGTGCCAGCAGTGCGTTGGGCGCCAGTGAAGCTTTCTTT. As protein: CASSALGASEAFF.

The V gene is TRBV10-3, the J gene TRBJ1-2, with D uncertain. Per the germline V gene, CDR1 is ENHRY and CDR2 is SYGVKD. V gave up 8 bases and J gave up 1 base, with 8 bases separating them. The CDR3 sequence is 12 residues long. For the CDR3, the DNA is TGTGCCATCCCCGACGGTAACTATGGCTACACCTTC. Its protein product is CAIPDGNYGYTF.

This clonotype was observed a handful of times. The rearrangement joins TRBV12-3 or TRBV12-4 to TRBJ2-7; 7 nucleotides match TRBD2. This CDR3 has 15 residues. The V gene end was trimmed by 1 base and the J gene end by 4 bases; junction bases not matched to a gene: 7. CDR3 sequence reads: CASSLGGRGRYEQYF. CDR3 DNA sequence: TGTGCCAGCAGTTTAGGCGGGAGAGGGAGGTACGAGCAGTACTTC.

The V and J genes are TRBV27 and TRBJ1-1, with 8 bases lining up with TRBD1. CDR1 is MNHEY and CDR2 is SMNVEV in the germline V gene (reference sequence). With V trimmed by 3 bases and J by 6 bases, 6 bases remained unmatched. The length of the CDR3 is 14 residues. The CDR3 region has the DNA TGTGCCAGCAGTTTCAACCAGGGGGCTCCTGAAGCTTTCTTT. It translates to CASSFNQGAPEAFF.

This clonotype was counted many times. The chain employs TRBV6-2 or TRBV6-3 and TRBJ2-1, with TRBD2 matching over 12 bases. V shed 6 bases and J 15 bases; nucleotides not matched to a gene: 12. The CDR3 length is 14 residues. The germline V gene encodes CDR1 MNHEY and CDR2 SVGEGT. CDR3 residues: CASSPTSGRDNWFF. The DNA of the CDR3 is TGTGCCAGCAGCCCGACTAGCGGGAGAGATAACTGGTTCTTC.

The gene calls are TRBV7-9 and TRBJ2-7; the D gene is possibly TRBD1 (6 bases). The CDR3 runs 15 residues. Germline-derived CDR1 and CDR2 are SEHNR and FQNEAQ (reference sequence). V was pared by 3 bases and J by 2 bases, with 14 bases between. This CDR3 is CASSLTSGQTYEQYF. The CDR3 DNA follows: TGTGCCAGCAGCTTGACGAGCGGACAGACCTACGAGCAGTACTTC.

This clonotype was recorded many times. The chain couples TRBV3-1 to TRBJ2-7, with 8 bases identical to TRBD1. Trimming at V came to 2 bases and at J to 4 bases, leaving 4 bases not matched to a gene. The CDR3 runs to 14 residues. Germline CDR1 is LGHDT and CDR2 is YNNKEL (reference sequence). CDR3 DNA: TGTGCCAGCAGCCAACGACAGGGGCCATACGAGCAGTACTTC. The encoded protein is CASSQRQGPYEQYF.

The rearrangement uses TRBV7-2 and TRBJ2-1, with D perhaps matching TRBD2 (5 bases). Germline assignment: CDR1 SGHTA and CDR2 FQGNSA. Deletions cut 4 bases from V and 5 bases from J, with 18 bases between. There are 16 residues in the CDR3. In DNA form, the CDR3 reads TGTGCCAGCAGCTCCCGTGCGGGTTTGGGGAACAATGAGCAGTTCTTC. This codes for CASSSRAGLGNNEQFF.

This clonotype was counted between two and nine times. This chain connects TRBV12-5 to TRBJ1-1; no definite D call. Germline lookup yields CDR1 LGHNT and CDR2 FRNRAP. This CDR3 spans 14 amino acids. V gave up 1 base and J gave up 2 bases, with 8 bases separating them. CDR3 region: CASGLGQKNTEAFF. The CDR3 DNA sequence: TGTGCTAGTGGTTTGGGGCAGAAAAACACTGAAGCTTTCTTT.

This chain links TRBV11-2 with TRBJ1-1, with 9 bases aligning to TRBD1. Trimming cost V 2 bases and J 11 bases; bases outside gene matches: 12. Germline assignment: CDR1 SGHAT and CDR2 FQNNGV. The CDR3 length is 15 residues. The CDR3 region is CASSLSPTGGASAFF. The CDR3 coding sequence is TGTGCCAGCAGCTTAAGTCCCACAGGGGGCGCGTCCGCTTTCTTT.

The CDR3 nucleotides read TGTGCCAGCAGCTCCCCCCGCGGGAACAATGAGCAGTTCTTC. Its protein product is CASSSPRGNNEQFF. This chain links TRBV7-2 with TRBJ2-1, with D possibly being TRBD2 (6 bases). Trimming removed 4 bases from V and 5 bases from J, with 12 bases in between. CDR3 length equals 14 residues. Germline assignment: CDR1 SGHTA and CDR2 FQGNSA.

This clonotype was counted ten times or more. The chain links TRBV6-6 to TRBJ2-7; D tentatively reads TRBD1 or TRBD2 (5 bases each). The V end lost 4 bases, the J end lost 4 bases, and 17 bases lay between the germline ends. CDR3 length: 15 residues. Germline CDR1 and CDR2: MNHNY and SVGAGI (reference sequence). The CDR3 DNA reads as TGTGCCAGCAGTTCCGTTGAGGGGAGAGAGTACGAGCAGTACTTC. Amino acid sequence: CASSSVEGREYEQYF.

In its sample, this clonotype was seen a few times. The rearrangement uses TRBV10-3 and TRBJ1-6, with a tentative D call TRBD1 (6 bases). Germline V CDR1 and CDR2: ENHRY, SYGVKD. This CDR3 comprises 15 residues. V lost 1 base and J lost 8, with 12 bases in between. In DNA form, the CDR3 reads TGTGCCATCAGTGAGTTGAGACAGGATTATTCACCCCTCCACTTT. It translates to CAISELRQDYSPLHF.

This clonotype showed up just a few times. The gene calls are TRBV6-5 and TRBJ2-2; TRBD1 agrees at 9 bases. CDR3 length: 15 residues. Germline V gene data show CDR1 as MNHEY and CDR2 as SVGAGI. Losses at the gene ends were 5 bases for V and 6 bases for J; bases not matched to a gene: 7. CDR3 amino acids: CASSHRDRAPGELFF. CDR3 coding DNA: TGTGCCAGCAGTCACCGGGACAGGGCGCCCGGGGAGCTGTTTTTT.

The genes are TRBV24-1 and TRBJ2-3; tentatively, D is TRBD1 or TRBD2 (7 bases each). V was clipped by 7 bases and J by 6 bases, with 13 bases between them. Per germline, CDR1 KGHDR and CDR2 SFDVKD. The CDR3 covers 13 residues. The CDR3 nucleotides are TGTGCCACCAGCCAGGGGGGGGCTGATACGCAGTATTTT. This translates into CATSQGGADTQYF.

This clonotype has at least ten counts. The chain combines TRBV6-6 with TRBJ1-1; D remains ambiguous. From germline, CDR1 is MNHNY and CDR2 SVGAGI (reference sequence). V was clipped by 2 bases and J by 1 base, with 8 bases between them. The CDR3 has 14 amino acids. The CDR3: CASSYKRENTEAFF. The CDR3 coding sequence is TGTGCCAGCAGTTACAAGAGAGAGAACACTGAAGCTTTCTTT.

This clonotype came up a few times. The V gene is TRBV10-3, the J gene TRBJ1-5; unclear D gene. The CDR3 runs to 16 residues. Germline assignment: CDR1 ENHRY and CDR2 SYGVKD. V dropped 2 bases and J dropped 4 bases, with 15 bases sitting between them. The CDR3 region is CAISESPRLGNQPQHF. The CDR3 DNA follows: TGTGCCATCAGTGAGAGCCCAAGGCTGGGGAATCAGCCCCAGCATTTT.

The chain joins TRBV4-3 to TRBJ2-7, with D maybe TRBD1 (6 bases). V was pared by 0 bases and J by 5 bases, with 17 bases between. This CDR3 region has 16 residues. CDR1 is LGHNA, CDR2 YSLEER, per germline. The CDR3 protein is CASSQDPAGVVDEQYF. In DNA, the CDR3 is TGCGCCAGCAGCCAAGATCCCGCAGGGGTGGTGGACGAGCAGTACTTC.